This TCR beta chain appears in the sequencing data of a study of cytomegalovirus exposure and HLA in healthy donors. The PCR used 60 Vbeta and 13 Jbeta primers. Assay used: immunoSEQ multiplex PCR; TCRdb lists only in-frame clones, some missing. Among approximately 100,000 clones listed, almost 80% were seen once. The donors comprised healthy bone marrow donors. At collection, donors were nominally healthy, but unrecorded immune exposures were probable. Per the germline V gene, CDR1 is SGHDT and CDR2 is YYEEEE. The germline V and J ends were trimmed by 5 bases and 7 bases, with 18 bases remaining between them. The CDR3 contains 14 residues.

The clonotype comes from a man aged 55 to 70 in good health and CMV-seropositive. The sequenced sample consisted of PBMCs. This rearrangement joins TRBV5-6 to TRBJ1-2; D is uncertain. Here the CDR3 reads CASRATEKRAGYTF. DNA of the CDR3: TGTGCCAGCAGGGCTACAGAGAAGAGGGCTGGCTACACCTTC.